The 19 T cell receptor beta chains below all came from one sample that was sequenced in a study of regulatory T cells in long-lasting Graves disease. Time point noted: persistent/refractory GD, antithyroid drugs over 5 years with positive TRAb. RNA extracted from PBMCs served as the sequencing template. iRepertoire HTBI primers and Arm-PCR of CDR3 regions built TCR beta libraries. TCRdb itself ran the multiplex PCR reads through MiXCR, one entry per CDR3 protein. The data show 350,000 to 450,000 distinct CDR3 sequences, under 25% seen once. This material consisted of peripheral blood mononuclear cells (PBMCs), taken when the disease was refractory, from a patient treated with antithyroid drugs. These receptors were collected from a female donor with Graves disease.

The chain carries TRBV28 and TRBJ2-1, with no clear D. Between the trimmed V and J ends, which lost 6 bases and 4 bases, there was a span of 7 bases. From germline, CDR1 is MDHEN and CDR2 SYDVKM. The length of the CDR3 is 12 residues. CDR3 loop: CASSLEYNEQFF. DNA of the CDR3: TGTGCCAGCAGCCTAGAGTACAATGAGCAGTTCTTC.

This clonotype has at least ten counts. The rearrangement links TRBV6-1 to TRBJ1-5; D not resolved. From germline, CDR1 is MNHNS and CDR2 SASEGT. The V end lost 5 bases, the J end lost 0 bases, and 11 bases lay between the germline ends. This CDR3 is 15 amino acids long. CDR3: CASSPEGTSNQPQHF. CDR3 sequence (DNA): TGTGCCAGCAGTCCCGAGGGTACTAGCAATCAGCCCCAGCATTTT.

This chain joins TRBV20-1 and TRBJ2-5; 10 nucleotides line up with TRBD2. This CDR3 has 15 residues. Trimming took 0 bases from V and 5 from J; bases not matched to a gene: 6. In germline, CDR1 is DFQATT, CDR2 SNEGSKA (reference sequence). CDR3 loop: CSARDRAGGPETQYF. The CDR3 DNA sequence: TGCAGTGCTAGAGATCGAGCGGGAGGGCCGGAGACCCAGTACTTC.

This clonotype has more than one count but fewer than ten. This chain connects TRBV14 to TRBJ2-4; possibly TRBD1 or TRBD2 for D (5 bases each). Looked up from germline, CDR1 is SGHDN and CDR2 is FVKESK. The CDR3 is made up of 13 amino acids. The germline V and J ends were trimmed by 6 bases and 7 bases, with 13 bases remaining between them. CDR3 sequence reads: CASRRDGHNIQYF. Here the CDR3 DNA reads TGTGCCAGCAGGAGGGACGGCCATAACATTCAGTACTTC.

The table lists this clonotype with many counts. The V call is TRBV28, the J call TRBJ1-6; 9 positions match TRBD1. The CDR3 contains 17 residues. Looked up from germline, CDR1 is MDHEN and CDR2 is SYDVKM. The junction had 8 bases not matched to a gene; V was cut back by 5 bases and J by 3 bases. In DNA, the CDR3 is TGTGCCAGCAGTCTCACCGGGACAGGGAGCTATAATTCACCCCTCCACTTT. Residues: CASSLTGTGSYNSPLHF.

This clonotype occurred a few times. The rearrangement uses TRBV5-4 and TRBJ1-5; D remains unclear. V lost 0 bases to trimming and J lost 2 bases, with 9 bases between them. Germline CDR1 and CDR2: SGHNT and YYREEE (reference sequence). CDR3 length equals 15 residues. The CDR3 nucleotides read TGTGCCAGCAGCTTGGACGGGGAGGGCAATCAGCCCCAGCATTTT. Amino acids: CASSLDGEGNQPQHF.

The gene calls are TRBV30 and TRBJ1-1; D is unclear. The germline V gene encodes CDR1 GTSNPN and CDR2 SVGIG (reference sequence). V lost 5 bases and J 1 base, leaving 8 bases between the germline ends. This CDR3 contains 12 residues. The CDR3 sequence is CAWLRENTEAFF. The CDR3 coding sequence is TGTGCCTGGTTGAGGGAGAACACTGAAGCTTTCTTT.

This clonotype was detected only a few times. This chain links TRBV27 with TRBJ2-1; D unclear. Between the trimmed V and J ends, which lost 8 bases and 7 bases, there was a span of 12 bases. CDR1 is MNHEY and CDR2 is SMNVEV in the germline V gene (reference sequence). CDR3 size: 12 residues. The CDR3 protein is CASGLLGNEQFF. CDR3 coding DNA: TGTGCCAGCGGCTTACTGGGGAATGAGCAGTTCTTC.

This clonotype came up many times. The chain has TRBV2 and TRBJ1-1; TRBD1 is a possible D gene (5 bases). Germline loops: CDR1 SNHLY, CDR2 FYNNEI. V shed 7 bases and J shed 11 bases, with 14 bases lying between them. The CDR3 contains 11 residues. The CDR3 DNA reads TGTGCCAGCACGTTGGAAGGGGCCGCTTTCTTT. Amino acid sequence: CASTLEGAAFF.

This clonotype was observed a handful of times. The rearrangement joins TRBV3-1 to TRBJ1-4, with unresolved D. Trimming cost V 0 bases and J 5 bases, with 10 bases left between them. Germline CDR1 reads LGHDT; CDR2 reads YNNKEL (reference sequence). The CDR3 is made up of 15 amino acids. This CDR3 is CASSQDLGPNEKLFF. DNA of the CDR3: TGTGCCAGCAGCCAAGATCTCGGGCCGAATGAAAAACTGTTTTTT.

The chain uses TRBV20-1 and TRBJ2-5, with TRBD2 matching over 9 bases. Germline CDR1 DFQATT, CDR2 SNEGSKA (reference sequence). The CDR3 runs 17 residues. Unmatched junction bases numbered 13, after V lost 3 bases and J lost 2 bases. CDR3 nucleotide sequence: TGCAGTGCTAGGATTAGCGGGAGAAGTATCACACAAGAGACCCAGTACTTC. Translation gives CSARISGRSITQETQYF.

This chain uses TRBV6-5 with TRBJ2-3; no clear D. CDR1 and CDR2 from the germline V gene are MNHEY and SVGAGI. V was clipped by 4 bases and J by 3 bases, with 11 bases between them. The length of the CDR3 is 14 residues. In nucleotides, the CDR3 is TGTGCCAGCAGTTCAGAGCGCGCAACAGATACGCAGTATTTT. Translating it yields CASSSERATDTQYF.

V gene TRBV7-2 combines with J gene TRBJ1-3; 8 nucleotides line up with TRBD1. Germline loops: CDR1 SGHTA, CDR2 FQGNSA. V shed 1 base, J shed 5 bases, and the junction held 1 base outside the gene matches. CDR3 length equals 14 residues. CDR3 sequence: CASSLGTGRNTIYF. CDR3 DNA: TGTGCCAGCAGCTTAGGGACAGGGAGAAACACCATATATTTT.

This clonotype showed up many times. The chain couples TRBV6-1 to TRBJ1-3; TRBD1 agrees at 10 bases. Germline CDR1 MNHNS, CDR2 SASEGT. This CDR3 has 14 residues. J gave up 4 bases and V 5 bases, and 2 bases lay outside the gene matches. The CDR3 DNA reads TGTGCCAGCAGTAAGGACAGGGGGGGAAACACCATATATTTT. Protein: CASSKDRGGNTIYF.

This clonotype was counted only a few times. This sequence joins TRBV4-1 and TRBJ2-7, with D unresolved. This CDR3 has 14 residues. CDR1 is MGHRA, CDR2 YSYEKL, per germline. Between the trimmed V and J ends, which lost 0 bases and 0 bases, there was a span of 6 bases. The CDR3 DNA reads TGCGCCAGCAGCCAAGAGCGGAACTCCTACGAGCAGTACTTC. Translated, it gives CASSQERNSYEQYF.

The sample holds many counts of this clonotype. The chain recombines TRBV7-3 with TRBJ2-1; D may correspond to TRBD1 or TRBD2 (5 bases each). This CDR3 region has 12 residues. Germline V lookup: CDR1 SGHTA, CDR2 FQGTGA. V lost 5 bases and J lost 8, with 10 bases in between. In nucleotides, the CDR3 is TGTGCCAGCAGCCCCGGGACGCATGAGCAGTTCTTC. Its protein is CASSPGTHEQFF. The whole variable domain, remainder taken from reference TRBV7-3 and TRBJ2-1, is GAGVSQTPSNKVTEKGKYVELRCDPISGHTALYWYRQSLGQGPEFLIYFQGTGAADDSGLPNDRFFAVRPEGSVSTLKIQRTERGDSAVYLCASSPGTHEQFFGPGTRLTVL.

This clonotype appeared many times. This chain connects TRBV28 to TRBJ1-1; D unresolved. There are 14 residues in the CDR3. V dropped 7 bases and J dropped 0 bases, with 12 bases sitting between them. CDR1 and CDR2 from the germline V gene are MDHEN and SYDVKM. The CDR3 sequence is CASTRPSMNTEAFF. The CDR3 DNA follows: TGTGCCAGCACCCGGCCATCCATGAACACTGAAGCTTTCTTT.

The chain has TRBV28 and TRBJ1-1; the D gene is possibly TRBD1 (5 bases). Germline CDR1 MDHEN, CDR2 SYDVKM. Trimming stripped 2 bases from V and 0 bases from J, with 10 bases between. The CDR3 consists of 15 residues. The CDR3 region has the DNA TGTGCCAGCAGTTTAGCGGGGCTGATGAACACTGAAGCTTTCTTT. Its translation: CASSLAGLMNTEAFF.

This chain connects TRBV2 to TRBJ2-7; 12 nucleotides agree with TRBD2. CDR3 length: 14 amino acids. Germline CDR1 reads SNHLY; CDR2 reads FYNNEI. Trimming removed 4 bases from V and 4 bases from J; junction bases left unmatched: 2. DNA of the CDR3: TGTGCCAGCAGTGGACTAGCGGGAGATTACGAGCAGTACTTC. It is translated as CASSGLAGDYEQYF.